This T cell receptor beta chain was captured by sequencing in a study of cytomegalovirus exposure and HLA in healthy donors. At the level of the study: The approximately 130 validation repertoires and the approximately 630 first-cohort repertoires shared a platform, a later analysis reported. Study conclusions and caveats: A few CMV-associated chains proved CMV antigen-specific in vitro.

Data came from immunoSEQ multiplex PCR; TCRdb stores just in-frame clones and leaves some out. The sample has 130,000 to 150,000 clones; approximately 84% are singletons. Germline CDR1 reads WNHNN; CDR2 reads SYGVQD (reference sequence). The ends lost 4 bases at V and 5 bases at J; junction bases unmatched: 5. The CDR3 spans 14 residues. With regard to this clone: Its antigen is currently unknown.

V and J are TRBV10-1 and TRBJ2-3, with 8 bases matching TRBD2. The sequenced sample was PBMCs. This receptor was identified in a woman aged 25 to 39 in good health and CMV-seronegative. CDR3 sequence (DNA): TGCGCCAGCAGTGGATCAGCGGGGGAAGATACGCAGTATTTT. It is translated as CASSGSAGEDTQYF.